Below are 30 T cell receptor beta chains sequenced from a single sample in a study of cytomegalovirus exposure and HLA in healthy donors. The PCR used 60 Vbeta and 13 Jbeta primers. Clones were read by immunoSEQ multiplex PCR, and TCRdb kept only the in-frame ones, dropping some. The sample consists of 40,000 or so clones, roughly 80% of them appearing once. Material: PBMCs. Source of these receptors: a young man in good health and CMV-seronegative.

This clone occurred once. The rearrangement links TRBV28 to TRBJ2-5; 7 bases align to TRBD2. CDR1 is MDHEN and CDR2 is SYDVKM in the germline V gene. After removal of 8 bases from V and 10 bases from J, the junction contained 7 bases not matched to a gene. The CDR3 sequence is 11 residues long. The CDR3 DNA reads TGTGCCAGCTCCGGGCCGGGGGGCCAGTACTTC. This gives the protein CASSGPGGQYF.

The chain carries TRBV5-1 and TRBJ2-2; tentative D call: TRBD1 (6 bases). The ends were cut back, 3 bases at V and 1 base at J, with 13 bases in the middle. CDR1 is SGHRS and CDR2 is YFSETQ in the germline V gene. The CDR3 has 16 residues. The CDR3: CASSWVGTLNTGELFF. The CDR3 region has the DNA TGCGCCAGCAGCTGGGTGGGGACACTGAACACCGGGGAGCTGTTTTTT.

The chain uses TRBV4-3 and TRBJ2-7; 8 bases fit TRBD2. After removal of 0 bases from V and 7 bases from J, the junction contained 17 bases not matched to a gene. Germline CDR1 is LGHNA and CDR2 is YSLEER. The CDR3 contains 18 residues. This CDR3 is CASSQEWGAGGLRGEQYF. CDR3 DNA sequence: TGCGCCAGCAGCCAAGAGTGGGGGGCGGGAGGCCTACGAGGGGAGCAGTACTTC.

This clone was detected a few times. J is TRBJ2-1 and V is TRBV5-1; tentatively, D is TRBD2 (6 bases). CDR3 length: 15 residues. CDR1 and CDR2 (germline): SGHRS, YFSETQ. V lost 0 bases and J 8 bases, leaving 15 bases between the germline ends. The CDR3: CASSLASGWEDEQFF. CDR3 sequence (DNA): TGCGCCAGCAGCTTGGCCTCGGGCTGGGAGGATGAGCAGTTCTTC.

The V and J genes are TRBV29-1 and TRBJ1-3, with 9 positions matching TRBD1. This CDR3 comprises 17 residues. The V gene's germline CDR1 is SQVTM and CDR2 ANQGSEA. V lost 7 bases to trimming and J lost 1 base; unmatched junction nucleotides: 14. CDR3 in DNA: TGCAGCGCTCTTGTTCCGGGACAGGGACATTCTGGAAACACCATATATTTT. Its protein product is CSALVPGQGHSGNTIYF.

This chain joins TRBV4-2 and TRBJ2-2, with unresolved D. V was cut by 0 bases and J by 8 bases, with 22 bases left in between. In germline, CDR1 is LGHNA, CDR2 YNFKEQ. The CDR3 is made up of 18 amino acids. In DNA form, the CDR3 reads TGTGCCAGCAGCCAAGAAGGTACCGGTTCCCTTACCGGGGGGGAGCTGTTTTTT. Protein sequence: CASSQEGTGSLTGGELFF.

CDR3: CASSERGEKLFF. The DNA of the CDR3 is TGTGCCAGCTCAGAAAGGGGTGAAAAACTGTTTTTT. The V and J genes are TRBV18 and TRBJ1-4; possible D gene TRBD1, 5 bases. V lost 5 bases, J lost 7 bases, and 8 bases lay in between. Germline CDR1 and CDR2: KGHSH and LQKENI. CDR3 length equals 12 residues.

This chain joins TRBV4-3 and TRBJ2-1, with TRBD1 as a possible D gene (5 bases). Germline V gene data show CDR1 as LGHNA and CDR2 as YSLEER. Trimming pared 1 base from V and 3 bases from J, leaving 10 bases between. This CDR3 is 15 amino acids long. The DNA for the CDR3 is TGCGCCAGCAGCCAAGCGAACAGGCGCTACAATGAGCAGTTCTTC. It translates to CASSQANRRYNEQFF.

This CDR3 reads CASISAGQSEKLFF. The CDR3 coding sequence is TGTGCCAGTATATCAGCAGGACAAAGTGAAAAACTGTTTTTT. The chain links TRBV19 to TRBJ1-4, with a tentative D call TRBD1 (5 bases). Trimming took off 7 bases at V and 7 bases at J, with 16 bases between the two ends. CDR3 size: 14 residues. The germline CDR1 and CDR2 sequences are LNHDA and SQIVND (reference sequence).

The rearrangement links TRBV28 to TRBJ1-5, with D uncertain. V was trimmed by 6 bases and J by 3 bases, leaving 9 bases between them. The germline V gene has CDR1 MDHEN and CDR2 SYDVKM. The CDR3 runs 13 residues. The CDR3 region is CASRSSVNQPQHF. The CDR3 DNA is TGTGCCAGCAGATCCTCGGTCAATCAGCCCCAGCATTTT.

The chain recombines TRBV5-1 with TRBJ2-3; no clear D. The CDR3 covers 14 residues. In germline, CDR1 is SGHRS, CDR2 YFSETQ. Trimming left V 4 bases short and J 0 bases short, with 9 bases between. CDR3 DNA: TGCGCCAGCAGCCAAACATTAAGCACAGATACGCAGTATTTT. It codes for CASSQTLSTDTQYF.

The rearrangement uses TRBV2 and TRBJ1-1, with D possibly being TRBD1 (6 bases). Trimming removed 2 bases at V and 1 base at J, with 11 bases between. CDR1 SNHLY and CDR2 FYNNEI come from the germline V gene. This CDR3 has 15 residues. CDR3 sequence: CASSEWGQENTEAFF. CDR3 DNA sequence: TGTGCCAGCAGTGAATGGGGGCAGGAGAACACTGAAGCTTTCTTT. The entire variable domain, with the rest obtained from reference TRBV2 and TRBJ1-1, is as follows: EPEVTQTPSHQVTQMGQEVILRCVPISNHLYFYWYRQILGQKVEFLVSFYNNEISEKSEIFDDQFSVERPDGSNFTLKIRSTKLEDSAMYFCASSEWGQENTEAFFGQGTRLTVV.

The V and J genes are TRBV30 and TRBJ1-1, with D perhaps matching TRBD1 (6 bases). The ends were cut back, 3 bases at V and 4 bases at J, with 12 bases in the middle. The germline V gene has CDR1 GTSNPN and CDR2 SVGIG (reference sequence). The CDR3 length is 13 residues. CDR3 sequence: CAWRGGGLTEAFF. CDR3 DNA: TGTGCCTGGAGGGGAGGGGGGCTCACTGAAGCTTTCTTT. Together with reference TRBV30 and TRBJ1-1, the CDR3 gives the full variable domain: SQTIHQWPATLVQPVGSPLSLECTVEGTSNPNLYWYRQAAGRGLQLLFYSVGIGQISSEVPQNLSASRPQDRQFILSSKKLLLSDSGFYLCAWRGGGLTEAFFGQGTRLTVV.

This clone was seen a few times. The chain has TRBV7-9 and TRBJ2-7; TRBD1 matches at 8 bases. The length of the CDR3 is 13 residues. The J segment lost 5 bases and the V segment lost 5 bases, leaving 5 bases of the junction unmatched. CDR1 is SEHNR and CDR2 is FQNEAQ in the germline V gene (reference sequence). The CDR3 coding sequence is TGTGCCAGCAGCCGCGGACAGGGCCACGAGCAGTACTTC. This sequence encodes CASSRGQGHEQYF.

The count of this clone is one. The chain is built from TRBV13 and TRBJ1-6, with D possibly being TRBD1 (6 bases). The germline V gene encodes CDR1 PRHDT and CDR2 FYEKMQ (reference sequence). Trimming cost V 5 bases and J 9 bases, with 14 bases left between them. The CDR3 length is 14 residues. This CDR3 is CASSTRGYGSPLHF. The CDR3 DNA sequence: TGTGCCAGCAGCACCAGGGGTTATGGTTCACCCCTCCACTTT.

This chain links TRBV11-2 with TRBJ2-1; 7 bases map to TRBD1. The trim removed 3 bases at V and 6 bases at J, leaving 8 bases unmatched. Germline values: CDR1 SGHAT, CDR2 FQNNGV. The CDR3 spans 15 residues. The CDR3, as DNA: TGTGCCAGCAGCTTGACAGGGTGGGAGAGCAATGAGCAGTTCTTC. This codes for CASSLTGWESNEQFF.

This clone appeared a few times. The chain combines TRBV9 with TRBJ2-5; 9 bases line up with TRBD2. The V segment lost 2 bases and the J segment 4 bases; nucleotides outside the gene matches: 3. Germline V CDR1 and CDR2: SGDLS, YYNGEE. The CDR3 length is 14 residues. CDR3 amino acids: CASSVSGGRETQYF. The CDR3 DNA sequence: TGTGCCAGCAGCGTTAGCGGGGGAAGAGAGACCCAGTACTTC. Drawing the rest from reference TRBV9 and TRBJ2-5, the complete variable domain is DSGVTQTPKHLITATGQRVTLRCSPRSGDLSVYWYQQSLDQGLQFLIQYYNGEERAKGNILERFSAQQFPDLHSELNLSSLELGDSALYFCASSVSGGRETQYFGPGTRLLVL.

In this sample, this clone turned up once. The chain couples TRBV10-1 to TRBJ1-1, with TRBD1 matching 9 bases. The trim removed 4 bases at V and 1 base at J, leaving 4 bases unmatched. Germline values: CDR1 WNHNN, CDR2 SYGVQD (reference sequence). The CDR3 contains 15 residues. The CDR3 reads CASSGPGQGNTEAFF. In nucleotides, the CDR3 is TGCGCCAGCAGTGGTCCGGGACAGGGGAACACTGAAGCTTTCTTT.

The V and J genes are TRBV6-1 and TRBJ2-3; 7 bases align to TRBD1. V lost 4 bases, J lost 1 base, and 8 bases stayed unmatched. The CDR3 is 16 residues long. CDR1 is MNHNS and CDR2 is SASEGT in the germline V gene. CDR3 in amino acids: CASSGRQGKGTDTQYF. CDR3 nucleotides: TGTGCCAGCAGTGGCCGACAGGGCAAAGGCACAGATACGCAGTATTTT.

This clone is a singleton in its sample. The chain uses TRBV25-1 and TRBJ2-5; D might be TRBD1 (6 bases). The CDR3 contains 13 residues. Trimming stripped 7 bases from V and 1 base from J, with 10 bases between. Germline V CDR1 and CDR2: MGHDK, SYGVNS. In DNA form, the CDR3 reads TGTGCCAGCATCCCGGACAGCCAAGAGACCCAGTACTTC. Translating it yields CASIPDSQETQYF.

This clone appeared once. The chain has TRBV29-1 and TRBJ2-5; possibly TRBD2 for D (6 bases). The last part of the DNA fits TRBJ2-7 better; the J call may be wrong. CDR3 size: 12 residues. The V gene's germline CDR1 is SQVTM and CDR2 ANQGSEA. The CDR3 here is CSVPGESYEQYF. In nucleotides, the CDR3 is TGCAGCGTTCCGGGAGAAAGTTACGAGCAGTACTTC.

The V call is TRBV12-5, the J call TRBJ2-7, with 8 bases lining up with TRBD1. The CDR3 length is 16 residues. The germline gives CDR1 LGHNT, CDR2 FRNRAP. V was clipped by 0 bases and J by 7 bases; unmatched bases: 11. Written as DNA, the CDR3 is TGTGCTAGTGGTTTGGTACTGGGGACAGGTACCCTGGAGCAGTACTTC. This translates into CASGLVLGTGTLEQYF.

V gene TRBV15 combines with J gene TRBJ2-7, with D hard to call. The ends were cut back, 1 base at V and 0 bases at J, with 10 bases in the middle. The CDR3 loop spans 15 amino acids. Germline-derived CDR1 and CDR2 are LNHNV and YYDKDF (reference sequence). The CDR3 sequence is CATSRAGRSSYEQYF. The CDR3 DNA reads TGTGCCACCAGCAGAGCTGGCAGAAGCTCCTACGAGCAGTACTTC.

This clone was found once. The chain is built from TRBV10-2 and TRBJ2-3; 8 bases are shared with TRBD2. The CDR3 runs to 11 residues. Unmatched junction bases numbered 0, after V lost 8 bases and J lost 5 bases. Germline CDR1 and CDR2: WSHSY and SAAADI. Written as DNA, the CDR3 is TGCGCCAGCCTAGCGGGAGATACGCAGTATTTT. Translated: CASLAGDTQYF.

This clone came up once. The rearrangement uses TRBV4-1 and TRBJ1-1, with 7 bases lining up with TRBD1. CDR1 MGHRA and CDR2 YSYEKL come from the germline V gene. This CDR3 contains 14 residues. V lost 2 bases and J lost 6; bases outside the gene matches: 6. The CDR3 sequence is CASSQPTGPPEAFF. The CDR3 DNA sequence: TGCGCCAGCAGCCAACCGACAGGGCCCCCTGAAGCTTTCTTT.

The CDR3 DNA reads TGTGCCAGCAGCCAAGGGTATATAGGGGTTGCAGAGACCCAGTACTTC. As protein: CASSQGYIGVAETQYF. The V call is TRBV14, the J call TRBJ2-5; weak D call: TRBD1 (5 bases). The V end lost 1 base, the J end lost 4 bases, and 16 bases lay between the germline ends. From germline, CDR1 is SGHDN and CDR2 FVKESK. CDR3 length equals 16 residues.

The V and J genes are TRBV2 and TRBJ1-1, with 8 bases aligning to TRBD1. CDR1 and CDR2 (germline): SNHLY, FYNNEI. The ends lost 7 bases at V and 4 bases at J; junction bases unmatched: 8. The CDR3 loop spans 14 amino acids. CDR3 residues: CASIPDRAGTEAFF. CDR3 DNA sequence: TGTGCCAGCATTCCGGACAGGGCGGGCACTGAAGCTTTCTTT.

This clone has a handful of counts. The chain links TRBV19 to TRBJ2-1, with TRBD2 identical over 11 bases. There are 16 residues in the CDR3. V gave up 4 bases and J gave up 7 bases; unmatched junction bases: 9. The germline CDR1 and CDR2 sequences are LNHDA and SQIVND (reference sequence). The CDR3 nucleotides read TGTGCCAGTAGTAGTAGCGGGAGGGCTTTAGGGAATGAGCAGTTCTTC. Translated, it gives CASSSSGRALGNEQFF. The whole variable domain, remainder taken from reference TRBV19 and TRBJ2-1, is DGGITQSPKYLFRKEGQNVTLSCEQNLNHDAMYWYRQDPGQGLRLIYYSQIVNDFQKGDIAEGYSVSREKKESFPLTVTSAQKNPTAFYLCASSSSGRALGNEQFFGPGTRLTVL.

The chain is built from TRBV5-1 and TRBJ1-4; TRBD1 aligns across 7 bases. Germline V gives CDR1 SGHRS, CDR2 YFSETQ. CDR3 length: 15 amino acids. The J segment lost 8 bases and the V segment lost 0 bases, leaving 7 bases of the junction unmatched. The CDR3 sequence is CASSLGLKGAEKLFF. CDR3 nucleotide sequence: TGCGCCAGCAGCTTGGGATTAAAGGGGGCCGAAAAACTGTTTTTT.

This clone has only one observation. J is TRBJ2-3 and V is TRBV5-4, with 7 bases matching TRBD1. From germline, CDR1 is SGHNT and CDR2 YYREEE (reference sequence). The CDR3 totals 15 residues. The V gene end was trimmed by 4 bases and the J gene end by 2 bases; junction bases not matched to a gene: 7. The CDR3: CASSTPTGNTDTQYF. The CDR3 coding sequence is TGTGCCAGCAGCACCCCGACAGGGAACACAGATACGCAGTATTTT.